This TCR beta chain is from a study of blood T cell repertoires in COVID-19. Across the whole study: Some COVID-19 samples were acute and others convalescent; all came from the United States, Italy and Spain.

Germline values: CDR1 LGHDT, CDR2 YNNKEL (reference sequence). The V and J ends lost 1 base and 0 bases respectively, with 7 bases between them. CDR3 length: 15 amino acids. Authors' processing steps: Amplification of reference gene primers was used by the study to estimate nucleated cell counts. Libraries were prepared by immunoSEQ multiplex PCR; TCRdb keeps only in-frame clonotypes and omits some of them. V, J and clone size derive from that table, while D and trimming were established from the DNA sequence. The sample lists tens of thousands of clones, about nine tenths occurring once. This clonotype was sampled from a human donor with active COVID-19. The donor label of this sample is uncertain. The chain combines TRBV3-1 (or the pseudogene TRBV3-2) with TRBJ1-3; D is ambiguous. The sample was peripheral blood. The CDR3 is CASSQGHTSGNTIYF. The CDR3 DNA reads as TGTGCCAGCAGCCAAGGACATACCTCTGGAAACACCATATATTTT.